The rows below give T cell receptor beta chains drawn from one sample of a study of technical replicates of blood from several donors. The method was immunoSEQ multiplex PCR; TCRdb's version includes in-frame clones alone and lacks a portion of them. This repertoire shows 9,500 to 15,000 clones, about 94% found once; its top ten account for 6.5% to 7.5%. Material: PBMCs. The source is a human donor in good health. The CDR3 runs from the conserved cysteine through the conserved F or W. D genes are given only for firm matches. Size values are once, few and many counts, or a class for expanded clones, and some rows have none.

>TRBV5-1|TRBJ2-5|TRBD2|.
TGCGCCAGCAGCCCTGGACTAGCGGGCCAAGAGACCCAGTACTTC
CASSPGLAGQETQYF
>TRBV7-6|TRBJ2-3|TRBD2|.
TGTGCCAGCAGCTCCGGGACTAGCAACCCTAGCACAGATACGCAGTATTTT
CASSSGTSNPSTDTQYF
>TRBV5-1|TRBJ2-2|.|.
TGCGCCAGCAGCTTGTTAATGGGAGTGGTCACCGGGGAGCTGTTTTTT
CASSLLMGVVTGELFF
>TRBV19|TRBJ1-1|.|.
TGTGCCAGTAGTACGCGACCGCGACAGGTAACTGTCACTGAAGCTTTCTTT
CASSTRPRQVTVTEAFF
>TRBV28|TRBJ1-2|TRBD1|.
TGTGCCAGCAGACTACTGGGACAGGCCTATGGCTACACCTTC
CASRLLGQAYGYTF
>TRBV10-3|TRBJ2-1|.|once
TGTGCCATCAGTGAGTCGAGGGGGAGCGGGGATGAGCAGTTCTTC
CAISESRGSGDEQFF
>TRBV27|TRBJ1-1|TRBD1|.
TGTGCCAGCAGTCCAGGGACAGGGGCGTACACTGAAGCTTTCTTT
CASSPGTGAYTEAFF
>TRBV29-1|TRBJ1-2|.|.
TGCAGCGTTGAAGACCCCCTGACAGGCGGCTATGGCTACACCTTC
CSVEDPLTGGYGYTF
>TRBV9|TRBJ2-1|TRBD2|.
TGTGCCAGCAGCGTAGATGGTAGCGGGAGGACTTGGCAGTTCTTC
CASSVDGSGRTWQFF
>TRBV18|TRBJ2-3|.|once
TGTGCCAGCTCACCAGCAGGGGTGGGGACAGATACGCAGTATTTT
CASSPAGVGTDTQYF
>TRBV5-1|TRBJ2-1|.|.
TGCGCCAGCACTGGGCATTTTGAGCAGTTCTTC
CASTGHFEQFF
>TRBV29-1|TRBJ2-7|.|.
TGCAGCGTTGAAGGGGTAGCGAAGGACGAGCAGTACTTC
CSVEGVAKDEQYF
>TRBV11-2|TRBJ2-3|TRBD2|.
TGTGCCAGCAGCTCCCGCTTGATGGGAGGGAGCACAGATACGCAGTATTTT
CASSSRLMGGSTDTQYF
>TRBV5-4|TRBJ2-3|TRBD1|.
TGTGCCAGCAGCGGTGGGACAGTAGGCACAGATACGCAGTATTTT
CASSGGTVGTDTQYF
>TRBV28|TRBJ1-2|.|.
TGTGCCAGCAGTAACAGGGCGGTCTATGGCTACACCTTC
CASSNRAVYGYTF
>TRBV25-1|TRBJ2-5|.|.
TGTGCCAGCAGTGAATACGACAACCTAGAGACCCAGTACTTC
CASSEYDNLETQYF
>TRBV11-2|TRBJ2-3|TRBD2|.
TGTGCCAGCAGCTTAGTGGCGGGAGGCACAGATACGCAGTATTTT
CASSLVAGGTDTQYF
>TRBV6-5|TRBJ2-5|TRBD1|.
TGTGCCAGCAGTTATCAGACAGGGCCGGAGACCCAGTACTTC
CASSYQTGPETQYF
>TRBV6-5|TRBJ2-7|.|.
TGTGCCAGCAGTTATGCAGGGACCTACGAGCAGTACTTC
CASSYAGTYEQYF
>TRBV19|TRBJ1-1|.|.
TGTGCCAGTAGTATGGGGGGGAAAATTTATGAAGCTTTCTTT
CASSMGGKIYEAFF
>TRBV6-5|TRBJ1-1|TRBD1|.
TGTGCCAGCAGTTACCAGGGACAGTTGAACACTGAAGCTTTCTTT
CASSYQGQLNTEAFF
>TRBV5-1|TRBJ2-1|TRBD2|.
TGCGCCAGCAGTCTAATCGGACTAGCGCTAAATGAGCAGTTCTTC
CASSLIGLALNEQFF
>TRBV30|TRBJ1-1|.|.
TGTGCCTGGAGTTCACACTCGAAGGGGAACAGTGAAGCTTTCTTT
CAWSSHSKGNSEAFF
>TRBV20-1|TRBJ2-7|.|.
TGCAGTGCACCCTGGAGGTACGAGCAGTACTTC
CSAPWRYEQYF
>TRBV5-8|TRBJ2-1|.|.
TGTGCCAGCAGCTTGGGACAGGTCAGAAACAATGAGCAGTTCTTC
CASSLGQVRNNEQFF
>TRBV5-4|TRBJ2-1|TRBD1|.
TGTGCCAGCAGCCCGGGACAGGACAGGGAATTCAATGAGCAGTTCTTC
CASSPGQDREFNEQFF
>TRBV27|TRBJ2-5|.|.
TGTGCCAGCAGCACTGGAGGGGCCCAAGAGACCCAGTACTTC
CASSTGGAQETQYF
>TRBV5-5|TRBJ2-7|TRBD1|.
TGTGCCAGCAGCCGACAGGGCCAGCTCAGAGAGCAGTACTTC
CASSRQGQLREQYF
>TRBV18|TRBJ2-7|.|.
TGTGCCAGCTCACCAGGGGGGTACGAGCAGTACTTC
CASSPGGYEQYF
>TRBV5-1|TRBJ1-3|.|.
TGCGCCAGCAAGAGAGAGGTTTCGACTGGAAACACCATATATTTT
CASKREVSTGNTIYF
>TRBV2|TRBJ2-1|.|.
TGTGCCAGCAGTGAACTCGCGGGGTACGACAATGAGCAGTTCTTC
CASSELAGYDNEQFF
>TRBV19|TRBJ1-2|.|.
TGTGCCAGTAGTACTCCTAACTATGGCTACACCTTC
CASSTPNYGYTF
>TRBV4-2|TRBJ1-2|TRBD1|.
TGTGCCAGCAGCCACGGACAGGGCCCCTATGGCTACACCTTC
CASSHGQGPYGYTF
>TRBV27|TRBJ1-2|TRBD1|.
TGTGCCAGCAGTTCTTTAGGACAGGGCTTCTATGGCTACACCTTC
CASSSLGQGFYGYTF
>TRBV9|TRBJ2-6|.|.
TGTGCCAGCAGCTCGGATGACACCTCTGGGGCCAACGTCCTGACTTTC
CASSSDDTSGANVLTF
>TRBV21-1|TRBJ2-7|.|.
TGTGCCAGCAGCAAAGAGGGGACAGTTTTGGGCGAGCAGTACTTC
CASSKEGTVLGEQYF
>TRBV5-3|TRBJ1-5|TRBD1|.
TGTGCCAGAAATCCTGTTGCAGGGGGTTGCAATCAGCCCCAGCATTTT
CARNPVAGGCNQPQHF
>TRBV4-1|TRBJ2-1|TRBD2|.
TGCGCCAGCAGCACGCAACTAGCGGGAGAGGGTAATGAGCAGTTCTTC
CASSTQLAGEGNEQFF
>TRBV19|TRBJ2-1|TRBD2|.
TGTGCCAGTAGCACTAGCGGGAGGGGGGTTGAGCAGTTCTTC
CASSTSGRGVEQFF
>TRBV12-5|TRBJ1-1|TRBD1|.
TGTGCTAGTGGTTTAACAGGGGGAACTGAAGCTTTCTTT
CASGLTGGTEAFF
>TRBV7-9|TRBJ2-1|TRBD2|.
TGTGCCAGCAGCTTAGAGGTAGCGGGAGTTACTGAGCAGTTCTTC
CASSLEVAGVTEQFF
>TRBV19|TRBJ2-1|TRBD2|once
TGTGCCAATATGGGACTAGCGGGAAGCTCCTACAATGAGCAGTTCTTC
CANMGLAGSSYNEQFF
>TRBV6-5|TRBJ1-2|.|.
TGTGCCAGCAGTTACGTAGGGGGCTATGGCTACACCTTC
CASSYVGGYGYTF
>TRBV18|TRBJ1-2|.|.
TGTGCCAGCTCACCACGCGACCAGACAGTGTCAAACTATGGCTACACCTTC
CASSPRDQTVSNYGYTF
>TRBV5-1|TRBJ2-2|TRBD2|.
TGCGCCAGCAGGGAGCTAGCGGGACCCGGGGAGCTGTTTTTT
CASRELAGPGELFF
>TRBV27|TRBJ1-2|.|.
TGTGCCAGCAGTCGTGGGACTTTCTATGGCTACACCTTC
CASSRGTFYGYTF
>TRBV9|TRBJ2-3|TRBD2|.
TGTGCCAGCAGCGTAGGGGGGACTAGCGCCTCCACAGATACGCAGTATTTT
CASSVGGTSASTDTQYF
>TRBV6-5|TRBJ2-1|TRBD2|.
TGTGCCAGCGCGGGACTAGCAGTCTACAATGAGCAGTTCTTC
CASAGLAVYNEQFF
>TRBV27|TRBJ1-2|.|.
TGTGCCAGCAGTGGCGGGGGCGCAGTGGGCTATGGCTACACCTTC
CASSGGGAVGYGYTF
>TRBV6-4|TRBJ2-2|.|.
TGTGCCAGCAGTAGGGAGGGGGCGAACACCGGGGAGCTGTTTTTT
CASSREGANTGELFF
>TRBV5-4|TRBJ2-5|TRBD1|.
TGTGCCAGCAGCTCCCCCTGGACAGGGATCCAAGAGACCCAGTACTTC
CASSSPWTGIQETQYF
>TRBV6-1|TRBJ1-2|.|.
TGTGCCAGCAGTGAAGCGCGGAGTGGGAGTGGTGGCTACACCTTC
CASSEARSGSGGYTF
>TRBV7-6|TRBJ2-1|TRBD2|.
TGTGCCAGCAGCCCTGCTAGCGGGAGTATTTACAATGAGCAGTTCTTC
CASSPASGSIYNEQFF
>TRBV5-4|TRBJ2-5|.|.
TGTGCCAGCAGCTTGGGCAGGGCACAAGAGACCCAGTACTTC
CASSLGRAQETQYF
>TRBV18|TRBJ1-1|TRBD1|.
TGTGCCAGCTCATCCATGCTCGACAGGGCCAACACTGAAGCTTTCTTT
CASSSMLDRANTEAFF